These T cell receptor beta chains were read from a single sample in a study of blood T cell repertoires in COVID-19. Sequencing was performed with immunoSEQ multiplex PCR; in TCRdb, only in-frame clones are kept and a portion is missing. This sample has a few hundred thousand clones; about 86% occur once, and the top ten carry 2% to 2.5%. Sequencing was done on a sample of peripheral blood. Source of these receptors: a woman in her fifties or sixties with acute or convalescent COVID-19. Both conserved end residues are part of each CDR3. A D gene is named only where the DNA matches it firmly. Rows may omit the clone size; those that give it use once, few, many or a size class.

DNA	CDR3	length	size	V	J	D
TGTGCCAGCAGCTTAAGGGGACAGGGGGAGCAGTACTTC	CASSLRGQGEQYF	13	once	TRBV7-3	TRBJ2-7	TRBD1
TGTGCCAGCAGCTTACAGGGTCGGAGTTCGCGCACTGAAGCTTTCTTT	CASSLQGRSSRTEAFF	16	once	TRBV5-4	TRBJ1-1	-
TGTGCCAGCAGTGAAGGACAGAACTATGGCTACACCTTC	CASSEGQNYGYTF	13	-	TRBV2	TRBJ1-2	-
TGCGCCAGCAGCTTCTACCCTATCCGGACAGGAGACACAGATACGCAGTATTTT	CASSFYPIRTGDTDTQYF	18	few	TRBV5-1	TRBJ2-3	TRBD1
TGTGCCAGCAGTTACCATGGGGGCGCGAACACCGGGGAGCTGTTTTTT	CASSYHGGANTGELFF	16	-	TRBV6-6	TRBJ2-2	-
TGTGCCAGCAGCCTAACTAACACACCGGGATCTCATAATTCACCCCTCCACTTT	CASSLTNTPGSHNSPLHF	18	-	TRBV7-9	TRBJ1-6	-
TGTGCCAGTAGTATCACTTGGGACAGGGCAGGTTATGGCTACACCTTC	CASSITWDRAGYGYTF	16	-	TRBV19	TRBJ1-2	TRBD1
TGTGCCAGTAGTCCCCTCGGAGGGTTGGGGGACGAGCAGTACTTC	CASSPLGGLGDEQYF	15	-	TRBV19	TRBJ2-7	-
TGTGCCAGCAGTTATAGGGGTAACACTGAAGCTTTCTTT	CASSYRGNTEAFF	13	-	TRBV27	TRBJ1-1	-
TGTGCCAGTAGCGCGACAAACTCTGGAAACACCATATATTTT	CASSATNSGNTIYF	14	-	TRBV19	TRBJ1-3	-
TGCAGCGTTGCCCACAGGGACGGCTACACCTTC	CSVAHRDGYTF	11	-	TRBV29-1	TRBJ1-2	-
TGCGCCAGCAGCTTGGACCCGGGTAGGTCCTACGAGCAGTACTTC	CASSLDPGRSYEQYF	15	-	TRBV5-1	TRBJ2-7	-
TGTGCCAGCAGTTACGAGGGGAACACTGAAGCTTTCTTT	CASSYEGNTEAFF	13	-	TRBV6-5	TRBJ1-1	-
TGTGCCAGCAGCTTACCAAGAAAAGCGGGACAGGGTACAAAGTACTTC	CASSLPRKAGQGTKYF	16	-	TRBV11-2	TRBJ2-7	TRBD1
TGTGCCAGCAGTTTCGGGGGGGCTAAGCCCCAGCATTTT	CASSFGGAKPQHF	13	-	TRBV28	TRBJ1-5	-